The 14 T cell receptor beta chains below were found in one sample sequenced in a study of blood T cell repertoires in COVID-19. Generated by immunoSEQ multiplex PCR, the TCRdb table keeps only in-frame clones and is missing some. The sample yields 330,000 or so clones, approximately 88% seen once. The sequencing sample was made of PBMCs or T cells enriched from blood (not recorded which). These TCRs come from a man aged 25 to 45 who had recovered from COVID-19.

The chain employs TRBV6-5 and TRBJ2-3; no clear D gene. The germline V gene encodes CDR1 MNHEY and CDR2 SVGAGI. This CDR3 spans 11 amino acids. V gave up 5 bases and J gave up 9 bases, with 9 bases separating them. CDR3 sequence: CASSNAGTQYF. The CDR3 DNA reads as TGTGCCAGCAGTAATGCCGGGACGCAGTATTTT.

The chain couples TRBV15 to TRBJ1-1; D may be TRBD1 (5 bases). V dropped 0 bases and J dropped 0 bases, with 14 bases sitting between them. This CDR3 has 17 residues. Germline V CDR1 and CDR2: LNHNV, YYDKDF (reference sequence). CDR3 coding DNA: TGTGCCACCAGCAGAGAGGCCGACAGTTACCTGAACACTGAAGCTTTCTTT. It translates to CATSREADSYLNTEAFF.

This chain links TRBV2 with TRBJ2-3; 11 positions match TRBD2. The CDR3 extends over 16 amino acids. The junction had 13 bases not matched to a gene; V was cut back by 10 bases and J by 4 bases. CDR1 and CDR2 from the germline V gene are SNHLY and FYNNEI. The CDR3 nucleotides read TGTGCCACCCCCTCCGGGACTAGCGGCCGGGCAGATACGCAGTATTTT. This gives the protein CATPSGTSGRADTQYF. The full variable domain, completed using reference TRBV2 and TRBJ2-3, is EPEVTQTPSHQVTQMGQEVILRCVPISNHLYFYWYRQILGQKVEFLVSFYNNEISEKSEIFDDQFSVERPDGSNFTLKIRSTKLEDSAMYFCATPSGTSGRADTQYFGPGTRLTVL.

This rearrangement joins TRBV6-1 to TRBJ1-2; no clear D. The germline gives CDR1 MNHNS, CDR2 SASEGT. The CDR3 has 13 residues. Trimming took 2 bases from V and 2 from J, leaving 6 bases between them. The chain's CDR3 is CASSEPGNYGYTF. CDR3 coding DNA: TGTGCCAGCAGTGAACCGGGGAACTATGGCTACACCTTC.

CDR3 sequence (DNA): TGTGCCAGCAGCCCAACAGGGAAGGAAACCTACGAGCAGTACTTC. This sequence encodes CASSPTGKETYEQYF. V gene TRBV5-4 combines with J gene TRBJ2-7, with a tentative D call TRBD1 (6 bases). V lost 4 bases, J lost 2 bases, and 16 bases lay in between. The CDR3 spans 15 residues. CDR1 and CDR2 from the germline V gene are SGHNT and YYREEE (reference sequence).

The CDR3 DNA follows: TGTGCCAGCAGCTTGTCCAGGGGGCTGACAGATACGCAGTATTTT. Its protein product is CASSLSRGLTDTQYF. This chain uses TRBV7-8 with TRBJ2-3; 8 nucleotides line up with TRBD1. CDR3 length: 15 residues. Per the germline V gene, CDR1 is SGHVS and CDR2 is FQNEAQ. V was clipped by 3 bases and J by 3 bases; unmatched bases: 5.

The chain recombines TRBV21-1 with TRBJ1-4; TRBD1, the table's D call, lacks a check against the DNA. TRBV21-1 is listed as a pseudogene. The CDR3 length is 15 residues. This chain's CDR3 is CASSKARAGREKLFF. The CDR3 DNA reads as TGTGCCAGCAGCAAAGCGCGCGCAGGGCGGGAAAAACTGTTTTTT.

The V call is TRBV5-1, the J call TRBJ2-1; 9 nucleotides align to TRBD1. Germline loops: CDR1 SGHRS, CDR2 YFSETQ. V lost 3 bases, J lost 6 bases, and 7 bases stayed unmatched. CDR3 length: 15 residues. CDR3 protein: CASSYRQGESNEQFF. In DNA, the CDR3 is TGCGCCAGCAGCTACCGACAGGGGGAGAGCAATGAGCAGTTCTTC.

The chain links TRBV5-4 to TRBJ1-1; no definite D call. V was pared by 1 base and J by 6 bases, with 16 bases between. Germline-derived CDR1 and CDR2 are SGHNT and YYREEE (reference sequence). The CDR3 is made up of 15 amino acids. The CDR3 DNA is TGTGCCAGCAGCTTGCTTGGGGAGGGTTTCGCTGAAGCTTTCTTT. Protein sequence: CASSLLGEGFAEAFF.

The chain links TRBV5-5 to TRBJ2-7; 8 bases line up with TRBD1. V lost 1 base and J lost 3; bases outside the gene matches: 6. The germline CDR1 and CDR2 sequences are SGHKS and YYEKEE (reference sequence). The CDR3 is 15 residues long. DNA of the CDR3: TGTGCCAGCAGCTTGTCCGGGACAGGCTTCTACGAGCAGTACTTC. Encoded protein: CASSLSGTGFYEQYF.

In its sample, this clone was seen once. This chain joins TRBV7-6 and TRBJ2-5; 7 bases match TRBD2. The CDR3 runs to 15 residues. Germline V CDR1 and CDR2: SGHVS, FNYEAQ. J gave up 1 base and V 5 bases, and 7 bases lay outside the gene matches. The DNA for the CDR3 is TGTGCCAGCAGCCCGGGCACGGGGGGCCAAGAGACCCAGTACTTC. Protein sequence: CASSPGTGGQETQYF.

This clone is a singleton in its sample. V is TRBV2 and J is TRBJ1-1; tentative D call: TRBD1 (6 bases). Germline lookup yields CDR1 SNHLY and CDR2 FYNNEI. The CDR3 length is 13 residues. The germline V and J ends were trimmed by 7 bases and 2 bases, with 11 bases remaining between them. CDR3 in amino acids: CASKRDTNTEAFF. CDR3 DNA: TGTGCCAGCAAGAGGGACACTAACACTGAAGCTTTCTTT.

This chain links TRBV6-5 with TRBJ1-1; D unresolved. Germline lookup yields CDR1 MNHEY and CDR2 SVGAGI. This CDR3 is 10 amino acids long. With 7 bases removed from V and 4 bases from J, the gap between germline ends came to 4 bases. Written as DNA, the CDR3 is TGTGCCAGCACCCTCACTGAAGCTTTCTTT. It translates to CASTLTEAFF.

This chain connects TRBV23-1 to TRBJ2-7; unclear D gene. TRBV23-1 is flagged as an ORF with uncertain function. V lost 3 bases to trimming and J lost 2 bases, with 11 bases between them. This CDR3 has 14 amino acids. CDR3 nucleotides: TGCGCCAGCAGTCAGTCGAGGCCCACCTACGAGCAGTACTTC. It translates to CASSQSRPTYEQYF.